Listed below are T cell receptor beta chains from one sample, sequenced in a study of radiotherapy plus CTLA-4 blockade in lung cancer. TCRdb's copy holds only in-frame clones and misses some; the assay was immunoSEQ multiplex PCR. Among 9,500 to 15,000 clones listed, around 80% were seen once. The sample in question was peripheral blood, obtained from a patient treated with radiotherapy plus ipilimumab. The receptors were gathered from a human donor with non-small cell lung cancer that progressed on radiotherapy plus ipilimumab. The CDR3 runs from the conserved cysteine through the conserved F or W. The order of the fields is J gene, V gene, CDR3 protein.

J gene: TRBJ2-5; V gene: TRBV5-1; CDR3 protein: CASSLAAGTSVGTQYF
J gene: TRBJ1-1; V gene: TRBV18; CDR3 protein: CASSRQGNTEAFF
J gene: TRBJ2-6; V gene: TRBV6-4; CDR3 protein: CASSDEESGANVLTF
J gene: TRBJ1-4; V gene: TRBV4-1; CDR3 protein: CASSQDIGWGEKLFF
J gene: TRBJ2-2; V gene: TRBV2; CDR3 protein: CASRLHTGELFF
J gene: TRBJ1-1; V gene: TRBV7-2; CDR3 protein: CASPLYVGEAFF
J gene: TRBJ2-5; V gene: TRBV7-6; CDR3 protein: CASSLAGTASAQYF
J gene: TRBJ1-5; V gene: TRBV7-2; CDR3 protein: CASSLEQGLNQPQHF
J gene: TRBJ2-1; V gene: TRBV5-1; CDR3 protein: CASSAGLVDEQFF
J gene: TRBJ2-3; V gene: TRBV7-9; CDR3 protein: CAFGTGPRADTQYF
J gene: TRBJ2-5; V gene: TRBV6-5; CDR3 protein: CASRPGGAAETQYF
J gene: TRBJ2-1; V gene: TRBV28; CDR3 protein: CASSFPNEQFF
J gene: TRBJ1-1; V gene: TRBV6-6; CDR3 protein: CASKRIQGYTEAFF
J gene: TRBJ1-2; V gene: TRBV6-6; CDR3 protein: CASSRALPGRNYGYTF
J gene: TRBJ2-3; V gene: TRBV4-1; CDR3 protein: CASSHPRQGAADTQYF
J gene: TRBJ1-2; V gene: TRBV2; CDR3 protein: CASSESSDPGQRNYGYTF
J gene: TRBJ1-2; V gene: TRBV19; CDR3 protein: CATTPGQGATNYGYTF
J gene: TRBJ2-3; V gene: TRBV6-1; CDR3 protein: CASRRRFASTDTQYF
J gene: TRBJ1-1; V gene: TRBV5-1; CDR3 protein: CASRQESNTEAFF
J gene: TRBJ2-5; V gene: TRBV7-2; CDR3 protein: CASSAPGKTQYF
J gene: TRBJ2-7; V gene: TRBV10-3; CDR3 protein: CAIRDTGYEQYF
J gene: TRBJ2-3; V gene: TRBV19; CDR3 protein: CASSPTPAARTDTQYF
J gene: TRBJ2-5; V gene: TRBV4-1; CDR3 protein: CASSFRTSGGAFGETQYF
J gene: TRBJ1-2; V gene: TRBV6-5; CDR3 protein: CASTAGNYGYTF
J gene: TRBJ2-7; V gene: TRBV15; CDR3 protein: CATSRTGGTYEQYF
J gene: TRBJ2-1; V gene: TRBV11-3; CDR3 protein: CASSSRTGNEQFF
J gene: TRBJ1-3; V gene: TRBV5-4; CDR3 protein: CASSLAAGPGNTIYF
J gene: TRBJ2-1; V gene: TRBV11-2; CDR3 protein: CASSSGPGRDEQFF
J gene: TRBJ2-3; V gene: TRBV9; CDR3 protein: CASSVGQGGTSGMKQYF